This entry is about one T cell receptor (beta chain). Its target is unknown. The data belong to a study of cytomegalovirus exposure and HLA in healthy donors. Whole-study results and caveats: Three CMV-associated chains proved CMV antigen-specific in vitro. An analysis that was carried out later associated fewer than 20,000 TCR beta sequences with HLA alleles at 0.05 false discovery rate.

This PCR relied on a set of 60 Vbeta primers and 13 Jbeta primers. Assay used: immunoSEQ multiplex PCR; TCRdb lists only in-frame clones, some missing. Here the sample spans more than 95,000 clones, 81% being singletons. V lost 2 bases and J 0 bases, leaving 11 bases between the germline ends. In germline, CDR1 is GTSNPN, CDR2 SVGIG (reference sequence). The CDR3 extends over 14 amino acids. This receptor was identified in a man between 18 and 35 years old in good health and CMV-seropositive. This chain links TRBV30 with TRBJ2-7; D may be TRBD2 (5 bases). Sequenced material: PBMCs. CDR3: CAWSRWRSSYEQYF. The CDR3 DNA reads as TGTGCCTGGAGTAGGTGGAGGAGCTCCTACGAGCAGTACTTC. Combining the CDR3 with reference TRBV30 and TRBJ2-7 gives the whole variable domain SQTIHQWPATLVQPVGSPLSLECTVEGTSNPNLYWYRQAAGRGLQLLFYSVGIGQISSEVPQNLSASRPQDRQFILSSKKLLLSDSGFYLCAWSRWRSSYEQYFGPGTRLTVT.